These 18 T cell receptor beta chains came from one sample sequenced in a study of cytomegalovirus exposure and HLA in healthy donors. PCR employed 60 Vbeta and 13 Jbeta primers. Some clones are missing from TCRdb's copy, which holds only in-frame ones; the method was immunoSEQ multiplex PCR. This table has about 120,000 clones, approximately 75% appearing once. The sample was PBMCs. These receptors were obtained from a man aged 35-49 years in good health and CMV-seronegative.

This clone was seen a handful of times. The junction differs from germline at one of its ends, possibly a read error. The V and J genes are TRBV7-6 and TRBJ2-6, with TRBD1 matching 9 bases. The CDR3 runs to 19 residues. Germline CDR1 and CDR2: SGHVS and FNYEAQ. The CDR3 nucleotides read TGTGCCAGCAGCTGGGTACCCGGGACAGGGTCCTCTGGGGCCAACGGCCTGACTTTC. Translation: CASSWVPGTGSSGANGLTF.

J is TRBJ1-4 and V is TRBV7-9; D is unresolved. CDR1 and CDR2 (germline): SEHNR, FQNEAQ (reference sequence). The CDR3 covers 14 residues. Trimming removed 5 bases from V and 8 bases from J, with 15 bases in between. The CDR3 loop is CASSVLPEEEKLFF. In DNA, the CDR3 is TGTGCCAGCAGCGTACTACCAGAGGAGGAAAAACTGTTTTTT.

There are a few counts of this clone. The CDR3 DNA reads TGTGCCAGCAGTTTATCAGGTCCGCGGTACGAGCAGTACTTC. Protein product: CASSLSGPRYEQYF. The chain carries TRBV27 and TRBJ2-7; D call uncertain. The ends were cut back, 0 bases at V and 4 bases at J, with 10 bases in the middle. The CDR3 runs 14 residues. Germline CDR1 is MNHEY and CDR2 is SMNVEV (reference sequence).

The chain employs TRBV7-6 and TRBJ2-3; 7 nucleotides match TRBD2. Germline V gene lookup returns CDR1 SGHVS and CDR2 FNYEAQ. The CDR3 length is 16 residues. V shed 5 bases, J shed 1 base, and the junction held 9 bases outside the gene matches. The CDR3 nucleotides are TGTGCCAGCAGCGGTAACAGCGGGGCGGGCACAGATACGCAGTATTTT. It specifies CASSGNSGAGTDTQYF.

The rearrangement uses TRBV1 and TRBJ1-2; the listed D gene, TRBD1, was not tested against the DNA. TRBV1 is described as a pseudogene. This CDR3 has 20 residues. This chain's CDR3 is CTSSPPMRRQEPCRLYGYTF. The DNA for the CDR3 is TGCACCAGCAGCCCCCCCATGCGAAGACAGGAGCCATGCCGGCTCTATGGCTACACCTTC.

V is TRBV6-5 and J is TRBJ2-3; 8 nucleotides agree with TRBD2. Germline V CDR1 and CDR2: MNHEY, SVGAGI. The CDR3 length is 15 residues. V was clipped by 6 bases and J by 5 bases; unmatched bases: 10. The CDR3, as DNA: TGTGCCAGCAGGCCTACCGGGGGGGCTGTAGATACGCAGTATTTT. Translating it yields CASRPTGGAVDTQYF.

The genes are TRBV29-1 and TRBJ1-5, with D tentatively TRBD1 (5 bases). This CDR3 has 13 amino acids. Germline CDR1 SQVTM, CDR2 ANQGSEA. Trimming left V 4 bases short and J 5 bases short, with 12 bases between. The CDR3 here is CSVAQGVDQPQHF. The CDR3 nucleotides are TGCAGCGTTGCCCAGGGTGTTGATCAGCCCCAGCATTTT.

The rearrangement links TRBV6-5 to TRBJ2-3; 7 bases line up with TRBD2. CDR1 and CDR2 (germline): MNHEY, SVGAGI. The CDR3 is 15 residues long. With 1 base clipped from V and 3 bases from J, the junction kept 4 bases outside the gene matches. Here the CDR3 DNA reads TGTGCCAGCAGTTACTTCGGGGAGGGGACAGATACGCAGTATTTT. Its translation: CASSYFGEGTDTQYF.

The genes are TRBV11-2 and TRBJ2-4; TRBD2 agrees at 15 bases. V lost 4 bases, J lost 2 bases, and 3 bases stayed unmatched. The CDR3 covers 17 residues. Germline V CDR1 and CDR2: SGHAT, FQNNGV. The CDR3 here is CASSSGTSGRTKNIQYF. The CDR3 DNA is TGTGCCAGCAGCTCTGGGACTAGCGGGAGGACCAAAAACATTCAGTACTTC.

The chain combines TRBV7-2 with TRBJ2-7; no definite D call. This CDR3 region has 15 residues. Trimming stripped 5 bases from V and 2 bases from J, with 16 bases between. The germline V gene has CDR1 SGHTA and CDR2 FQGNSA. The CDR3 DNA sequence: TGTGCCAGCAGCCTCCTGACTGGAACCCCCTACGAGCAGTACTTC. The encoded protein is CASSLLTGTPYEQYF.

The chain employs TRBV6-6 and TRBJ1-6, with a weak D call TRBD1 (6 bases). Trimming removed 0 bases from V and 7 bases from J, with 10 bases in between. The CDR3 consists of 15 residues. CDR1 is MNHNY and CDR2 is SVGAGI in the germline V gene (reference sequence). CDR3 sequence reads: CASSYSTGSNSPLHF. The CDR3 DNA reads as TGTGCCAGCAGTTACTCAACAGGGAGCAATTCACCCCTCCACTTT.

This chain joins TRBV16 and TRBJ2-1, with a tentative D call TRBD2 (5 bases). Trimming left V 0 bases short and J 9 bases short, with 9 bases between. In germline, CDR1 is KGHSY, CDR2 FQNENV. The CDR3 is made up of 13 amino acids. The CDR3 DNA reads TGTGCCAGCAGCCAATCAGCTAGCCTTGAGCAGTTCTTC. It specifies CASSQSASLEQFF.

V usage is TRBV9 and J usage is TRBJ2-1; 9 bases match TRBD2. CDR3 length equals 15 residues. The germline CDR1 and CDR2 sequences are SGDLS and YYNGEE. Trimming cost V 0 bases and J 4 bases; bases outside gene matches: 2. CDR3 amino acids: CASSVGAGGYNEQFF. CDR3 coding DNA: TGTGCCAGCAGCGTAGGAGCGGGAGGTTACAATGAGCAGTTCTTC. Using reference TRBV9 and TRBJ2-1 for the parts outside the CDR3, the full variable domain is DSGVTQTPKHLITATGQRVTLRCSPRSGDLSVYWYQQSLDQGLQFLIQYYNGEERAKGNILERFSAQQFPDLHSELNLSSLELGDSALYFCASSVGAGGYNEQFFGPGTRLTVL.

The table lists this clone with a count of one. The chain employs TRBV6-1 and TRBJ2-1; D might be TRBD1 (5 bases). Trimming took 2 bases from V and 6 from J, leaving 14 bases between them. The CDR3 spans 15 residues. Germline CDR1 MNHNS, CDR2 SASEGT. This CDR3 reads CASSESAGWFNEQFF. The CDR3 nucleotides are TGTGCCAGCAGTGAATCTGCAGGGTGGTTCAATGAGCAGTTCTTC.

The CDR3 nucleotides read TGTGCCAGCAGCTTAAGATCGCTAGCAAATAATTCACCCCTCCACTTT. It is translated as CASSLRSLANNSPLHF. This rearrangement joins TRBV7-2 to TRBJ1-6; D unresolved. Trimming shortened V by 2 bases and J by 5 bases, and 13 bases separated the two germline ends. Per germline, CDR1 SGHTA and CDR2 FQGNSA. This CDR3 is built from 16 residues.

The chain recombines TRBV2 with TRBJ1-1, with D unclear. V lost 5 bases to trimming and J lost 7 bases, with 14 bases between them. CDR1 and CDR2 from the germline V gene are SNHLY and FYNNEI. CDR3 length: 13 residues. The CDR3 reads CASSQDGLYEAFF. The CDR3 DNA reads TGTGCCAGCAGTCAGGACGGACTCTATGAAGCTTTCTTT.

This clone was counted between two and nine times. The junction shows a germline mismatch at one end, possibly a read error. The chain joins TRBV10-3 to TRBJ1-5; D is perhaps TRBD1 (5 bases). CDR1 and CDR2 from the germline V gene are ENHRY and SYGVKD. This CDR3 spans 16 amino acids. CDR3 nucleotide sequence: TGTGCCAGCAGTGCCACAGGATCTTATAGCAATCAGCCCCAGCATTTT. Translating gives CASSATGSYSNQPQHF.

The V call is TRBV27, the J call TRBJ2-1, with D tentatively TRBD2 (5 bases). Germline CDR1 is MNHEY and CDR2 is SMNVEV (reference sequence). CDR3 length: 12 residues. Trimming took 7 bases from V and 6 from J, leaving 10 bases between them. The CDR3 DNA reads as TGTGCCAGCACTAGCTCAATCAATGAGCAGTTCTTC. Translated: CASTSSINEQFF.